This is a list of T cell receptor beta chains from one sample in a study of response to subunit inactivated influenza vaccine. TCRdb independently ran MiXCR on the RT-PCR reads; one entry per CDR3 protein. Of hundreds of thousands of distinct CDR3 sequences listed, roughly 14% are singletons. This material consisted of PBMCs from blood, taken roughly 2 weeks before vaccination. Receptor source: a man aged 45 to 65 who received an inactivated influenza vaccine. CDR3s include the opening cysteine and the closing phenylalanine or tryptophan. The order of the fields is clone size, J gene, D gene, V gene, CDR3 protein, CDR3 DNA. The D gene is left open where the match is weak. Not all rows give a size; the values are once, few, many and, for expanded clones, a class.

clone_size: many
j_call: TRBJ2-3
d_call: .
v_call: TRBV2
cdr3_aa: CASSEGVVGDTQYF
cdr3_nt: TGTGCCAGCAGTGAGGGGGTAGTCGGTGATACGCAGTATTTT

clone_size: few
j_call: TRBJ2-3
d_call: .
v_call: TRBV20-1
cdr3_aa: CSARDTGIDTQYF
cdr3_nt: TGCAGTGCTAGAGATACCGGAATAGATACGCAGTATTTT

clone_size: few
j_call: TRBJ1-3
d_call: .
v_call: TRBV12-3/TRBV12-4
cdr3_aa: CASSPGRLRTIYF
cdr3_nt: TGTGCCAGCAGCCCGGGACGTCTCAGGACCATATATTTT

clone_size: .
j_call: TRBJ2-1
d_call: TRBD2
v_call: TRBV10-3
cdr3_aa: CAAGGAASYNEQFF
cdr3_nt: TGTGCCGCCGGGGGGGCGGCCTCCTACAATGAGCAGTTCTTC

clone_size: .
j_call: TRBJ2-5
d_call: .
v_call: TRBV9
cdr3_aa: CASSVDGFQETQYF
cdr3_nt: TGTGCCAGCAGCGTAGATGGGTTCCAAGAGACCCAGTACTTC

clone_size: many
j_call: TRBJ2-2
d_call: .
v_call: TRBV24-1
cdr3_aa: CATGGAGNTGELFF
cdr3_nt: TGTGCCACCGGGGGGGCAGGAAACACCGGGGAGCTGTTTTTT

clone_size: .
j_call: TRBJ1-4
d_call: .
v_call: TRBV4-3
cdr3_aa: CASSQDLGGGEKLFF
cdr3_nt: TGCGCCAGCAGCCAAGATCTCGGGGGCGGCGAAAAACTGTTTTTT

clone_size: .
j_call: TRBJ1-1
d_call: TRBD1
v_call: TRBV15
cdr3_aa: CATSSWDRGKRNTEAFF
cdr3_nt: TGTGCCACCAGCAGTTGGGACAGGGGGAAGAGGAACACTGAAGCTTTCTTT

clone_size: many
j_call: TRBJ2-7
d_call: .
v_call: TRBV29-1
cdr3_aa: CSVAGQGGYEQYF
cdr3_nt: TGCAGCGTTGCCGGACAGGGAGGGTACGAGCAGTACTTC

clone_size: few
j_call: TRBJ2-1
d_call: TRBD1
v_call: TRBV5-1
cdr3_aa: CASSTGTGHYNEQFF
cdr3_nt: TGCGCCAGCAGCACCGGGACAGGACACTACAATGAGCAGTTCTTC

clone_size: many
j_call: TRBJ2-7
d_call: .
v_call: TRBV28
cdr3_aa: CASSLQDSSYEQYF
cdr3_nt: TGTGCCAGCAGTTTACAGGACAGCTCCTACGAGCAGTACTTC

clone_size: .
j_call: TRBJ2-2
d_call: TRBD2
v_call: TRBV6-1
cdr3_aa: CASTDYGGANTGELFF
cdr3_nt: TGTGCCAGCACCGATTACGGGGGGGCGAACACCGGGGAGCTGTTTTTT

clone_size: .
j_call: TRBJ2-5
d_call: .
v_call: TRBV4-1
cdr3_aa: CASSQVGFLQETQYF
cdr3_nt: TGCGCCAGCAGCCAAGTGGGGTTTCTCCAAGAGACCCAGTACTTC

clone_size: few
j_call: TRBJ2-7
d_call: .
v_call: TRBV18
cdr3_aa: CASSPRQASYEQYF
cdr3_nt: TGTGCCAGCTCACCACGACAGGCCTCCTACGAGCAGTACTTC

clone_size: few
j_call: TRBJ2-2
d_call: TRBD2
v_call: TRBV7-2
cdr3_aa: CASSRQVAGASTGELFF
cdr3_nt: TGTGCCAGCAGCCGCCAGGTAGCGGGAGCGAGCACCGGGGAGCTGTTTTTT

clone_size: many
j_call: TRBJ1-5
d_call: .
v_call: TRBV28
cdr3_aa: CASSLVYNQPQHF
cdr3_nt: TGTGCCAGCAGTTTGGTCTACAATCAGCCCCAGCATTTT

clone_size: many
j_call: TRBJ2-1
d_call: .
v_call: TRBV7-9
cdr3_aa: CASSENEQFF
cdr3_nt: TGTGCCAGCAGTGAGAATGAGCAGTTCTTC

clone_size: .
j_call: TRBJ1-2
d_call: TRBD1
v_call: TRBV9
cdr3_aa: CASSLSTGYYTF
cdr3_nt: TGTGCCAGCAGCCTTTCGACAGGGTACTACACCTTC

clone_size: few
j_call: TRBJ1-5
d_call: .
v_call: TRBV28
cdr3_aa: CASSPGGQQKPQHF
cdr3_nt: TGTGCCAGCAGCCCCGGGGGCCAGCAAAAGCCCCAGCATTTT

clone_size: many
j_call: TRBJ2-2
d_call: .
v_call: TRBV4-2
cdr3_aa: CASSQETGNTGELFF
cdr3_nt: TGTGCCAGCAGCCAAGAAACAGGAAACACCGGGGAGCTGTTTTTT

clone_size: few
j_call: TRBJ1-2
d_call: .
v_call: TRBV5-1
cdr3_aa: CASSPETAGGWAYGYTF
cdr3_nt: TGCGCCAGCAGCCCCGAGACCGCGGGGGGCTGGGCCTATGGCTACACCTTC

clone_size: .
j_call: TRBJ2-2
d_call: .
v_call: TRBV11-2
cdr3_aa: CASSGRTEAYTGELFF
cdr3_nt: TGTGCCAGCAGCGGGCGGACAGAAGCCTACACCGGGGAGCTGTTTTTT

clone_size: few
j_call: TRBJ2-1
d_call: .
v_call: TRBV24-1
cdr3_aa: CATSDDRGGYNEQFF
cdr3_nt: TGTGCCACCAGTGACGATAGAGGAGGCTACAATGAGCAGTTCTTC

clone_size: many
j_call: TRBJ2-5
d_call: .
v_call: TRBV29-1
cdr3_aa: CSVERGGQETQYF
cdr3_nt: TGCAGCGTTGAGCGTGGAGGTCAAGAGACCCAGTACTTC

clone_size: few
j_call: TRBJ1-5
d_call: TRBD1
v_call: TRBV5-5
cdr3_aa: CASSLEPQGAMREPQHF
cdr3_nt: TGTGCCAGCAGCTTGGAACCACAGGGGGCCATGAGGGAGCCCCAGCATTTT

clone_size: few
j_call: TRBJ2-1
d_call: TRBD2
v_call: TRBV6-1
cdr3_aa: CASSMGLAGYNEQFF
cdr3_nt: TGTGCCAGCAGCATGGGACTAGCGGGGTACAATGAGCAGTTCTTC

clone_size: .
j_call: TRBJ2-2
d_call: TRBD1
v_call: TRBV25-1
cdr3_aa: CASSEYMKTGDGTGELFF
cdr3_nt: TGTGCCAGCAGTGAATATATGAAGACAGGGGATGGCACCGGGGAGCTGTTTTTT

clone_size: many
j_call: TRBJ2-2
d_call: .
v_call: TRBV12-3/TRBV12-4
cdr3_aa: CASRPDSFRAGELFF
cdr3_nt: TGTGCCAGCAGGCCGGACAGCTTTAGGGCCGGGGAGCTGTTTTTT

clone_size: few
j_call: TRBJ2-1
d_call: TRBD2
v_call: TRBV7-9
cdr3_aa: CAIPRGGDYNEQFF
cdr3_nt: TGTGCCATCCCAAGGGGAGGGGATTACAATGAGCAGTTCTTC